Here is one T cell receptor (beta chain) with its context. The data were obtained in a study of T cell clusters in autoimmune cytopenias. TRB was amplified from approximately 250 ng of peripheral blood genomic DNA per sample. The CDR3 sequence is 14 residues long. Germline values: CDR1 DFQATT, CDR2 SNEGSKA (reference sequence). Multiplex touch-down PCR amplified TRB using TRB-A and TRB-B pools in one tube. For each CDR3 protein, TCRdb gives one entry from its re-call of the multiplex PCR reads, without DNA. The listing records thousands of distinct CDR3 sequences. The source of this sequence is a human donor with an autoimmune cytopenia or autoimmune hepatitis (not recorded which). Sequencing input: peripheral blood. This chain links TRBV20-1 with TRBJ2-3; the TCRdb call, TRBD2, lacks DNA for checking. CDR3 region: CSMRPVESTDTQYF.